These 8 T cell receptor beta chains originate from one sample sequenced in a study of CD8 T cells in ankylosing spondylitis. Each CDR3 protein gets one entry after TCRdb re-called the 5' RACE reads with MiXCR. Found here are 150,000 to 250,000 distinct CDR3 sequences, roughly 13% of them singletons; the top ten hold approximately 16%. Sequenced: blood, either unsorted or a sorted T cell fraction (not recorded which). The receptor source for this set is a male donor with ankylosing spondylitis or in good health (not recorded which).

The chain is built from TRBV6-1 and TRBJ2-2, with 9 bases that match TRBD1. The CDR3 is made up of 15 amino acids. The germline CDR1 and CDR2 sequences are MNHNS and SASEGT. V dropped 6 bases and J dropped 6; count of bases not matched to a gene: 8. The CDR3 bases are TGTGCCAGCAGGGTGGGACAGGGATGGGCCGGGGAGCTGTTTTTT. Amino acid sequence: CASRVGQGWAGELFF.

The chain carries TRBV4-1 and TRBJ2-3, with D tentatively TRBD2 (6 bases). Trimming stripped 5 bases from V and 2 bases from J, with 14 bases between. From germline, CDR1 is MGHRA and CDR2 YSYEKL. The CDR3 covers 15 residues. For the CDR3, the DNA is TGCGCCAGCAGCGTTCGACCGGGAGTCACAGATACGCAGTATTTT. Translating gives CASSVRPGVTDTQYF.

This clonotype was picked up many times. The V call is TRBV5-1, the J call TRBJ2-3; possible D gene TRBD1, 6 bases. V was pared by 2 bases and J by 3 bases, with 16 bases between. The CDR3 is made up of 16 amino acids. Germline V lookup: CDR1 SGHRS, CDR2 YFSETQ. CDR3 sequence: CASSFVSGEKTDTQYF. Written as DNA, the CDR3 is TGCGCCAGCAGCTTCGTCTCAGGGGAGAAGACAGATACGCAGTATTTT.

The CDR3 DNA reads as TGTGCCAGCAGATCGCTTTCCGGGGAGCTGTTTTTT. Translating gives CASRSLSGELFF. This chain links TRBV6-5 with TRBJ2-2, with unresolved D. The CDR3 covers 12 residues. Trimming removed 6 bases from V and 6 bases from J, with 8 bases in between. In germline, CDR1 is MNHEY, CDR2 SVGAGI.

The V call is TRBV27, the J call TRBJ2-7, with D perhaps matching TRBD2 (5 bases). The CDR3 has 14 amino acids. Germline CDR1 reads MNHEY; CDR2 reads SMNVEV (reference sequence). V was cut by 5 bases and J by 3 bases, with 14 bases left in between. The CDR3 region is CASSPRGAGYEQYF. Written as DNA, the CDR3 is TGTGCCAGCAGTCCCCGGGGAGCCGGCTACGAGCAGTACTTC.

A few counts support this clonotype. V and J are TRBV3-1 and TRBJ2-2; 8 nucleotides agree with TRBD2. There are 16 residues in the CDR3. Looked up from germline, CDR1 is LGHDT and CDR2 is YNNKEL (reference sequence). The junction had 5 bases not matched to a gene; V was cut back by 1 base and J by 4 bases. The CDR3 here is CASSQVLAGPTGELFF. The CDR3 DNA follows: TGTGCCAGCAGCCAAGTTTTAGCGGGGCCCACCGGGGAGCTGTTTTTT.

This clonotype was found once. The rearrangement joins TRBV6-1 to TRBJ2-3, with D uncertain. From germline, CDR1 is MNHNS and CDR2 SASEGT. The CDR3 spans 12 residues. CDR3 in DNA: TGTGCGAGCCGGGTGCGCACAGATACGCAGTATTTT. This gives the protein CASRVRTDTQYF.

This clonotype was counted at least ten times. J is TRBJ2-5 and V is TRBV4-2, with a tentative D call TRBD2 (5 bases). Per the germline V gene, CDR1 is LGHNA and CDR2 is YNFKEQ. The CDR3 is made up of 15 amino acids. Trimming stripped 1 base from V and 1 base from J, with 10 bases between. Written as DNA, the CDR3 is TGTGCCAGCAGCCAAGCTTTGCTAGCCCAAGAGACCCAGTACTTC. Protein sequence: CASSQALLAQETQYF.